The sample holds many counts of the clone carrying this T cell receptor (beta chain). Its antigen is not identified. The source material, RNA transcripts, was used to amplify TCR beta CDR3 regions. First-round RT-PCR with HTBI primers amplified the TCR CDR3 region. TCRdb used MiXCR to reprocess the multiplex PCR reads, holding one entry per CDR3 protein. Of hundreds of thousands of distinct CDR3 sequences in the sample, 14% were seen once. The sample is drawn from a study of T cells in Graves' hyperthyroidism and ophthalmopathy. Study-level points and caveats: Ophthalmopathy and stable hyperthyroidism were separated by a 13 V-J model.

Stable disease denoted Graves' hyperthyroidism without ophthalmopathy progression within 18 months. Diagnostic decisions used clinical symptoms, serum thyroxine and TRAb, thyroid ultrasound and orbital computed tomography. The CDR3 spans 14 residues. V lost 4 bases, J lost 0 bases, and 3 bases stayed unmatched. The germline gives CDR1 SNHLY, CDR2 FYNNEI. This clonotype originated in a young woman with Graves' hyperthyroidism. The chain couples TRBV2 to TRBJ2-7; 7 bases map to TRBD2. The source material was blood. The DNA of the CDR3 is TGTGCCAGCAGTGCCGGGGACTACTCCTACGAGCAGTACTTC. Encoded protein: CASSAGDYSYEQYF.